This T cell receptor (beta chain) was found in a study of blood T cells in healthy people across ages. Study observations and caveats: Versus aged donors, long-lived donors had higher diversity and more naive CD4+ cells. Donor CMV infection status was unknown, possibly confounding age-related changes in expanded clonotypes.

PBMCs numbering at least 7 million were isolated per sample. A sample-barcoded 5' primer and a J-beta primer mix were used in a second PCR of roughly 6 to 11 cycles. The authors tagged each cDNA molecule using a template-switch adaptor with 12 random nucleotides. TCRdb re-called the 5' RACE reads through MiXCR, storing one row per CDR3 protein. Of around 990,000 distinct CDR3 sequences detected, under 30% appear once; the ten largest clones hold 0.65% to 0.75%. This clonotype was picked up a small number of times. What it binds is not known. This sample also belongs to another study, concerning T cells of mothers and their children.

The sequence was obtained from a girl aged 2 to 9 in good health. Sequencing was carried out using blood.

CDR3 residues: CASSYSTGGRETQYF. CDR3 DNA sequence: TGTGCCAGCAGTTACTCAACAGGGGGCCGGGAGACCCAGTACTTC. The chain combines TRBV6-5 with TRBJ2-5; 9 bases map to TRBD1. Germline CDR1 and CDR2: MNHEY and SVGAGI. The CDR3 covers 15 residues. Trimming cost V 0 bases and J 5 bases; bases outside gene matches: 4.